The source of this T cell receptor (beta chain) is a study of T cell clusters in autoimmune cytopenias. Germline lookup yields CDR1 KGHDR and CDR2 SFDVKD. The CDR3 loop spans 12 amino acids. TRB rearrangements were amplified by touch-down multiplex PCR with mixed TRB-A/B primers. TCRdb derives one entry per CDR3 protein from the multiplex PCR reads, leaving out DNA. The ten most abundant clones cover just under 5% of a sample with 6,000 to 7,000 distinct CDR3 sequences. TRB was amplified from about 250 ng of peripheral blood genomic DNA per sample. The chain joins TRBV24-1 to TRBJ1-2. The clonotype was recovered from a human donor with an autoimmune cytopenia or autoimmune hepatitis (not recorded which). The sequenced material came from peripheral blood. CDR3 protein: CATSDDGYGYTF.